Listed below are T cell receptor beta chains from one sample, sequenced in a study of T cell responses to AZD1222 COVID-19 vaccine. This table comes from immunoSEQ multiplex PCR, and its TCRdb copy is limited to in-frame clones, with some not included. This sample has 100,000 to 150,000 clones, with more than 80% found just once. The sample in question was peripheral blood, obtained on day 0 of AZD1222 vaccination. These receptors were obtained from an adult in good health. Each CDR3 is given with its conserved first and last residue. D genes are given only for firm matches. Not all rows give a size; the values are once, few, many and, for expanded clones, a class.

DNA	CDR3	J	size	D	V
TGTGCCAGCAGAGGAACTGAAGCTTTCTTT	CASRGTEAFF	TRBJ1-1	NA	NA	TRBV2
TGTGCCAGCAGCTTAACCGACAGGAAAGAGCAGTACTTC	CASSLTDRKEQYF	TRBJ2-7	NA	NA	TRBV7-9
TGTGCCAGCAGTGAATGGACGGGAGGGCACAATGAGCAGTTCTTC	CASSEWTGGHNEQFF	TRBJ2-1	NA	TRBD2	TRBV6-1
TGTGCCACCAGCAGTCCCTGGACAGGGCGGGACGAGCAGTACTTC	CATSSPWTGRDEQYF	TRBJ2-7	NA	TRBD1	TRBV15
TGTGCCACCAGTGATAGGGGACTAGCGGAGTACAATGAGCAGTTCTTC	CATSDRGLAEYNEQFF	TRBJ2-1	NA	TRBD2	TRBV24-1
TGTGCCAGCGGTACACCAGCCTACGAGCAGTACTTC	CASGTPAYEQYF	TRBJ2-7	NA	NA	TRBV28
TGTGCCAGCAGTATCAGGGGTAGCAATCAGCCCCAGCATTTT	CASSIRGSNQPQHF	TRBJ1-5	NA	NA	TRBV27
TGCGCCAGCAGCCAAGTGGAACAGGGGAACCAGCCCCAGCATTTT	CASSQVEQGNQPQHF	TRBJ1-5	NA	TRBD1	TRBV4-1
TGCGCCAGCAGCTTGGGCCAGGGTATGGGCACAGATACGCAGTATTTT	CASSLGQGMGTDTQYF	TRBJ2-3	NA	NA	TRBV5-1
TGTGCCACCAGTGTGGACAGGGAATACACAGATACGCAGTATTTT	CATSVDREYTDTQYF	TRBJ2-3	NA	TRBD1	TRBV24-1
TGTGCCAGCAGCTTAGTGTCCGGAAACAATGAGCAGTTCTTC	CASSLVSGNNEQFF	TRBJ2-1	few	NA	TRBV7-2
TGTGCCAGCAGTTTAATCGACAGCCCCTACGAGCAGTACTTC	CASSLIDSPYEQYF	TRBJ2-7	once	NA	TRBV27
TGTGCCTGGAGTGAAAGTCAAGGTGAAAAACTGTTTTTT	CAWSESQGEKLFF	TRBJ1-4	NA	NA	TRBV30
TGCGCCAGCAGCTTGACCGCTAGCACGGAGGGAACAGATACGCAGTATTTT	CASSLTASTEGTDTQYF	TRBJ2-3	NA	NA	TRBV5-1
TGCGCCAGCAGAGAATTAGGGCGGGTCCACGTTCCCACAGATACGCAGTATTTT	CASRELGRVHVPTDTQYF	TRBJ2-3	NA	NA	TRBV5-1
TGTGCCAGCAGCCAAGTGGGTGGTATTGGTTCACCCCTCCACTTT	CASSQVGGIGSPLHF	TRBJ1-6	NA	NA	TRBV14
TGCGCCAGCAGCTTGACTAGCGGGAGGATCAATGAGCAGTTCTTC	CASSLTSGRINEQFF	TRBJ2-1	NA	TRBD2	TRBV5-1
TGTGCCAGCAGCCCCGGACAGGGCGACTATGGCTACACCTTC	CASSPGQGDYGYTF	TRBJ1-2	once	TRBD1	TRBV9
TGTGCCAGCGCGCACGGAAGGGACACCGGGGAGCTGTTTTTT	CASAHGRDTGELFF	TRBJ2-2	NA	NA	TRBV27
TGTGCCAGTCAGGGGCGCAATCAGCCCCAGCATTTT	CASQGRNQPQHF	TRBJ1-5	NA	NA	TRBV25-1
TGTGCCAGCAGTGACTCTTTCGGGGTTTATGGCTACACCTTC	CASSDSFGVYGYTF	TRBJ1-2	NA	NA	TRBV6-4
TGTGCCAGCAGTACCCGACTAGCAGATTACAATGAGCAGTTCTTC	CASSTRLADYNEQFF	TRBJ2-1	NA	TRBD2	TRBV6-5
TGTGCCAGCAGCCGTCTCCCGGGACAGCTACTCTACGAGCAGTACTTC	CASSRLPGQLLYEQYF	TRBJ2-7	NA	TRBD1	TRBV5-8
TGTGCCAGCAGCTCGCGACGGGACGGACTACGGCCCCAGCATTTT	CASSSRRDGLRPQHF	TRBJ1-5	few	NA	TRBV3-1/TRBV3-2
TGTGCCAGCAGTTTAAGTGGGGGATTCTATGGCTACACCTTC	CASSLSGGFYGYTF	TRBJ1-2	once	NA	TRBV27
TGCGCCAGCAGCAACCCAGTAGGGTATCGTGGCTACACCTTC	CASSNPVGYRGYTF	TRBJ1-2	NA	NA	TRBV4-1
TGCAGCGTTGAAAAACAGGGGGCCTACAATGAGCAGTTCTTC	CSVEKQGAYNEQFF	TRBJ2-1	NA	TRBD1	TRBV29-1
TGTGCCACCCTACTGGGGCGTAATGGCTACACCTTC	CATLLGRNGYTF	TRBJ1-2	NA	NA	TRBV6-5
TGTGCCAGCAGCATCACAGATACGCAGTATTTT	CASSITDTQYF	TRBJ2-3	NA	NA	TRBV25-1
TGCGCCAGCAGCTTGGAAGGGGGTGAAAAACTGTTTTTT	CASSLEGGEKLFF	TRBJ1-4	once	NA	TRBV5-1
TGTGCCAGCAGTCTGGGTGACAATGAGCAGTTCTTC	CASSLGDNEQFF	TRBJ2-1	NA	NA	TRBV11-3
TGCGCCAGCAGCCAAAGATTCTCTGGAAACACCATATATTTT	CASSQRFSGNTIYF	TRBJ1-3	NA	NA	TRBV4-1
TGTGCCAGCAGCTCCGGGACAGGGGCGTACAATGAGCAGTTCTTC	CASSSGTGAYNEQFF	TRBJ2-1	NA	TRBD1	TRBV7-9
TGCGCCAGCAGCCAAGGTCTTTTCTCGCGGGGGTACACTGAAGCTTTCTTT	CASSQGLFSRGYTEAFF	TRBJ1-1	NA	NA	TRBV4-1
TGTGCCAGCAGCCAACCTGGAGGGGGCACAGATACGCAGTATTTT	CASSQPGGGTDTQYF	TRBJ2-3	NA	NA	TRBV3-1/TRBV3-2
TGTGCCAGCAGCCAAGTTACCGGGACAGGGCGGTACGAGCAGTACTTC	CASSQVTGTGRYEQYF	TRBJ2-7	NA	TRBD1	TRBV14
TGTGCCACCAGTGAGGGTGTGGGGAATCAGCCCCAGCATTTT	CATSEGVGNQPQHF	TRBJ1-5	NA	NA	TRBV24-1
TGTGCCAGCAGCCCCGGAGGGCAGGGCGGGACTGAAGCTTTCTTT	CASSPGGQGGTEAFF	TRBJ1-1	NA	NA	TRBV6-5
TGTGCCAGCAGCCAATCTTTCCGGGACACTACCTACGAGCAGTACTTC	CASSQSFRDTTYEQYF	TRBJ2-7	few	NA	TRBV16
TGTGCCAGCAGCTTAGGGGGGGACAGAGGGGCTTTCTTT	CASSLGGDRGAFF	TRBJ1-1	NA	TRBD1	TRBV7-9
TGTGCCAGCAGCTTAGGGGATAATTCACCCCTCCACTTT	CASSLGDNSPLHF	TRBJ1-6	once	NA	TRBV5-4
TGTGCCAGCAGCTCGGGACAGGGACGGCTTAATAGCAATCAGCCCCAGCATTTT	CASSSGQGRLNSNQPQHF	TRBJ1-5	NA	TRBD1	TRBV5-6
TGTGCCAGCAGCACCCGGGGACAGGGGTGGGCTGGAAACACCATATATTTT	CASSTRGQGWAGNTIYF	TRBJ1-3	once	TRBD1	TRBV7-9
TGTGCCAGCGGGGACAGGGGTCTGCCCCAGCATTTT	CASGDRGLPQHF	TRBJ1-5	few	TRBD1	TRBV27
TGTGCCAGTAGTCCCGGGGAATTCACCTACAATGAGCAGTTCTTC	CASSPGEFTYNEQFF	TRBJ2-1	NA	NA	TRBV19
TGTGCCAGCATCCTGTTAGGACTAACCGATGACAATGAGCAGTTCTTC	CASILLGLTDDNEQFF	TRBJ2-1	NA	NA	TRBV7-9
TGTGCCTGGAGTACAAACAGGGGCCAGCCCCAGCATTTT	CAWSTNRGQPQHF	TRBJ1-5	NA	TRBD1	TRBV30
TGTGCCAGCAGTGCGAAGGGCTCCTATAATTCACCCCTCCACTTT	CASSAKGSYNSPLHF	TRBJ1-6	once	NA	TRBV6-2/TRBV6-3
TGTGCCAGCAGTTACAAGGAAACCGGGGAGCTGTTTTTT	CASSYKETGELFF	TRBJ2-2	NA	NA	TRBV6-2/TRBV6-3
TGTGCCAGTAGTTTCCGGGACGGTTACAATGAGCAGTTCTTC	CASSFRDGYNEQFF	TRBJ2-1	once	NA	TRBV19
TGTGCCAGCAGTTTTCAAGGGTTGAACGAGCAGTACTTC	CASSFQGLNEQYF	TRBJ2-7	NA	NA	TRBV28
TGTGCCAGCAGTTCAGGGCGGGTCGGCCAGCCCCAGCATTTT	CASSSGRVGQPQHF	TRBJ1-5	NA	NA	TRBV6-5
TGTGCCAGCAGCCTTAACCACGGGGAGCAGTACTTC	CASSLNHGEQYF	TRBJ2-7	NA	NA	TRBV7-2
TGTGCCAGCAGCCCACTCCGACGACAGGACTACACCGGGGAGCTGTTTTTT	CASSPLRRQDYTGELFF	TRBJ2-2	NA	NA	TRBV7-3
TGTGCCAGTATCTTTGGACAGGGGTCCACTGAAGCTTTCTTT	CASIFGQGSTEAFF	TRBJ1-1	NA	TRBD1	TRBV19